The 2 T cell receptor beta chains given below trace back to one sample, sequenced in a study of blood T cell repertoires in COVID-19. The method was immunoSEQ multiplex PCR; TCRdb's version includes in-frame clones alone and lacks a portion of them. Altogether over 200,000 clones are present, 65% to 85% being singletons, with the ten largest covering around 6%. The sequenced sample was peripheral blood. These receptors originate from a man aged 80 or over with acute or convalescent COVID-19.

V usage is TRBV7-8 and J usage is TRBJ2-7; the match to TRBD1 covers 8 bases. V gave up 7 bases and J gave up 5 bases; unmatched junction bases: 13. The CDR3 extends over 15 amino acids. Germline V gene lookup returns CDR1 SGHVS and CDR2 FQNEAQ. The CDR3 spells CASNPRPDRENEQYF. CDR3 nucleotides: TGTGCCAGCAACCCACGTCCGGACAGGGAAAACGAGCAGTACTTC.

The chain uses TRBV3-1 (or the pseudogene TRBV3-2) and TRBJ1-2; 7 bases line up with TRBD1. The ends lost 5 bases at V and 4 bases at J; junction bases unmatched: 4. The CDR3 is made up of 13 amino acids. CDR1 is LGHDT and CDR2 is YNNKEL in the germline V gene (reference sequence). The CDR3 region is CASSLGQSYGYTF. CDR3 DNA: TGTGCCAGCAGCTTGGGACAGTCCTATGGCTACACCTTC.